A selection of T cell receptor beta chains follows, all from one sample in a study of T-cell reconstitution after alpha-beta-depleted transplantation in children. Using its own MiXCR run on the PCR reads, TCRdb lists one record per CDR3 protein. Among 450,000 to 600,000 distinct CDR3 sequences, over 9.5% were seen once, and the ten largest hold around 2%. Here the sequenced sample was PBMCs, taken before TCRalphabeta/CD19-depleted stem cell transplant. The source is a child aged 2 to 15 with inherited bone marrow failure, due to receive a stem cell transplant. Each CDR3 is given with its conserved first and last residue. Clone size is not always given. Where it is, it says once, few, many or a class for expanded clones.

V gene: TRBV20-1
J gene: TRBJ2-2
clone size: many
CDR3 length: 15
CDR3 protein: CSARDNPLGPGELFF

V gene: TRBV7-7
J gene: TRBJ2-5
clone size: -
CDR3 length: 17
CDR3 protein: CASSLKVSATDKETQYF

V gene: TRBV19
J gene: TRBJ1-5
clone size: once
CDR3 length: 18
CDR3 protein: CASSFPPYTQGGRQPQHF

V gene: TRBV20-1
J gene: TRBJ2-1
clone size: many
CDR3 length: 16
CDR3 protein: CSARMELAGVYNEQFF

V gene: TRBV7-2
J gene: TRBJ2-3
clone size: -
CDR3 length: 16
CDR3 protein: CASSLKLAGVRDTQYF

V gene: TRBV7-2
J gene: TRBJ1-1
clone size: -
CDR3 length: 14
CDR3 protein: CASSLLTGGGEAFF

V gene: TRBV27
J gene: TRBJ2-7
clone size: many
CDR3 length: 14
CDR3 protein: CASTHRASGSEQYF

V gene: TRBV19
J gene: TRBJ2-1
clone size: -
CDR3 length: 16
CDR3 protein: CASSPVSGGSYNEQFF

V gene: TRBV5-8
J gene: TRBJ2-1
clone size: -
CDR3 length: 13
CDR3 protein: CASSLQPHNEQFF

V gene: TRBV5-4
J gene: TRBJ2-7
clone size: -
CDR3 length: 16
CDR3 protein: CASSSRGRAESYEQYF

V gene: TRBV2
J gene: TRBJ2-3
clone size: many
CDR3 length: 11
CDR3 protein: CASSGDSGQYF

V gene: TRBV29-1
J gene: TRBJ1-1
clone size: -
CDR3 length: 14
CDR3 protein: CSAGTGGSNTEAFF

V gene: TRBV27
J gene: TRBJ1-3
clone size: many
CDR3 length: 15
CDR3 protein: CASSLFGHPGNTIYF

V gene: TRBV6-7
J gene: TRBJ2-2
clone size: many
CDR3 length: 20
CDR3 protein: CASSYSTQGPGLAGTGELFF

V gene: TRBV10-3
J gene: TRBJ1-2
clone size: many
CDR3 length: 15
CDR3 protein: CAISDHRTANYGYTF

V gene: TRBV29-1
J gene: TRBJ2-1
clone size: -
CDR3 length: 14
CDR3 protein: CSVRQGSSYNEQFF

V gene: TRBV20-1
J gene: TRBJ2-6
clone size: few
CDR3 length: 18
CDR3 protein: CSARARLAESSGANVLTF

V gene: TRBV15
J gene: TRBJ2-7
clone size: many
CDR3 length: 13
CDR3 protein: CATSGSGFYEQYF

V gene: TRBV20-1
J gene: TRBJ2-1
clone size: many
CDR3 length: 14
CDR3 protein: CSARRGGRASEQFF

V gene: TRBV24-1
J gene: TRBJ2-3
clone size: many
CDR3 length: 15
CDR3 protein: CATSDLGLGTDTQYF

V gene: TRBV29-1
J gene: TRBJ2-3
clone size: many
CDR3 length: 13
CDR3 protein: CSVGVYSQDTQYF

V gene: TRBV11-2
J gene: TRBJ2-1
clone size: few
CDR3 length: 15
CDR3 protein: CASSEEQGAYNEQFF

V gene: TRBV7-9
J gene: TRBJ1-2
clone size: -
CDR3 length: 14
CDR3 protein: CASSRGQGANGYTF

V gene: TRBV27
J gene: TRBJ2-7
clone size: many
CDR3 length: 12
CDR3 protein: CASTSGTSEQYF

V gene: TRBV27
J gene: TRBJ2-7
clone size: many
CDR3 length: 13
CDR3 protein: CASSLSHTYEQYF